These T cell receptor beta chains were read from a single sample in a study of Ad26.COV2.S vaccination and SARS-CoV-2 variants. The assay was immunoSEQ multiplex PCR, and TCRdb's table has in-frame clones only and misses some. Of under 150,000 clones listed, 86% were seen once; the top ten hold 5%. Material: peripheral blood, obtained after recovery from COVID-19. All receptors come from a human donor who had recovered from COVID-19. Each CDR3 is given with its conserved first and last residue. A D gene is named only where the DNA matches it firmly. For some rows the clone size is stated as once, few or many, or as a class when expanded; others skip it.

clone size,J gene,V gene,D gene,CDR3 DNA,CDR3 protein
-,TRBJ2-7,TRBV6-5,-,TGTGCCAGCGGAACAGGGAACGAGCAGTACTTC,CASGTGNEQYF
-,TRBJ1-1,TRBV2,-,TGTGCCAGCAGTGAATCCCCAGGGATGAACACTGAAGCTTTCTTT,CASSESPGMNTEAFF
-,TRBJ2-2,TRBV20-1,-,TGCAGTGCTCCCTGGGCCGGGGAGCTGTTTTTT,CSAPWAGELFF
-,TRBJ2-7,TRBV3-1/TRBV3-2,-,TGTGCCAGCAGCCCACCCGCGAGAAACCCAATAGGGGGATACGAGCAGTACTTC,CASSPPARNPIGGYEQYF
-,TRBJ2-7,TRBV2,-,TGTGCCAGCAGTGAACGGACGGGATCCTACGAGCAGTACTTC,CASSERTGSYEQYF
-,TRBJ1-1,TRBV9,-,TGTGCCAGCAGCGTGGGGGCAGGTGAAGCTTTCTTT,CASSVGAGEAFF
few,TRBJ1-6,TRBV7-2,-,TGTGCCAGCAGCTCCCAACCGTTCGACTCACCCCTCCACTTT,CASSSQPFDSPLHF
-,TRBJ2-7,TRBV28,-,TGTGCCAGCAGTTTCTGGGGATACGAGCAGTACTTC,CASSFWGYEQYF
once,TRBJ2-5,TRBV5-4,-,TGTGCCAGCAGCTTGGGACTAGAAGATGAGACCCAGTACTTC,CASSLGLEDETQYF
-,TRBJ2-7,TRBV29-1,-,TGCAGCGCCACTATGGGACACCCGAGCTCCTACGAGCAGTACTTC,CSATMGHPSSYEQYF
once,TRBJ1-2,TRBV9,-,TGTGCCAGCAGCGTAGCTTCTGGGAACTCTGGCTACACCTTC,CASSVASGNSGYTF
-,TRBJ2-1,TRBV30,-,TGTGCCTGGAGCCCGAGTATCGATGAGCAGTTCTTC,CAWSPSIDEQFF
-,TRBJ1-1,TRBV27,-,TGTGCCAGCAGTTTATCGTTTGTTATCTCCCCGAAGAACACTGAAGCTTTCTTT,CASSLSFVISPKNTEAFF
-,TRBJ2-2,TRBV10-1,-,TGCGCCAGCAGTACCGGGGTTCTTAACACCGGGGAGCTGTTTTTT,CASSTGVLNTGELFF
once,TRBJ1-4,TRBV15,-,TGTGCCACCAGCACTCCCCCCTCGGGACCTCTAGGGGAAAAACTGTTTTTT,CATSTPPSGPLGEKLFF
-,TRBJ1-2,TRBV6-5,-,TGTGCCAGCAGACAACAGGGAAATTACGGCTACACCTTC,CASRQQGNYGYTF
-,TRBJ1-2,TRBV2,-,TGTGCCAGCAGTGAAGTGGCGGATGGCTACACCTTC,CASSEVADGYTF
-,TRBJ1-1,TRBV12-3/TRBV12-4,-,TGTGCCAGCAGTTTACAGGGATTAGCTGAAGCTTTCTTT,CASSLQGLAEAFF
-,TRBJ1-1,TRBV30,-,TGTGCCAGTCGCCTATCGTTGAACACTGAAGCTTTCTTT,CASRLSLNTEAFF
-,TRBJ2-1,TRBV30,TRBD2,TGTGCCTGGAGTCCACCGGGAGCTAGCGGGGCCTCCTACAATGAGCAGTTCTTC,CAWSPPGASGASYNEQFF
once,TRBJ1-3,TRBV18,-,TGTGCCAGCTCACCGCGGGGGGGTCGAAACACCATATATTTT,CASSPRGGRNTIYF
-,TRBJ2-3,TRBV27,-,TGTGCCAGCACTGGCACAGATACGCAGTATTTT,CASTGTDTQYF
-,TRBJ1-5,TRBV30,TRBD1,TGTGCCTGGACCAGGGGGGGGAGTAGCAATCAGCCCCAGCATTTT,CAWTRGGSSNQPQHF
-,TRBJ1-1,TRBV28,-,TGTGCCAGCAGTTTAATCGGGTACGGGGACACTGAAGCTTTCTTT,CASSLIGYGDTEAFF
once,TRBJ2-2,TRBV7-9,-,TGTGCCAGCAGCTCCGTTCGTACCTTTGAAGACACCGGGGAGCTGTTTTTT,CASSSVRTFEDTGELFF
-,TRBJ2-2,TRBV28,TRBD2,TGTGCCAGCAGTTTACAGCGGGGGGGCACCGGGGAGCTGTTTTTT,CASSLQRGGTGELFF
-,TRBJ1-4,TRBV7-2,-,TGTGCCAGCAGCTGGGGTGGGGGCAGGTCTGAAAAACTGTTTTTT,CASSWGGGRSEKLFF
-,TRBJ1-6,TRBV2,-,TGTGCCAGCAGTCCGACAAGAACTAATTCACCCCTCCACTTT,CASSPTRTNSPLHF
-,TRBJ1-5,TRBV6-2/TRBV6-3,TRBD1,TGTGCCAGCAGCCCGACAGGGATAAATCAGCCCCAGCATTTT,CASSPTGINQPQHF
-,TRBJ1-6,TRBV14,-,TGTGCCAGCAGCCTAGGGACAACCCGGTCGAATTCACCCCTCCACTTT,CASSLGTTRSNSPLHF
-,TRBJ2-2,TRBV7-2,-,TGTGCCAGCAGCTTAATTTTAGGCGTCGGGGGGCGGAACACCGGGGAGCTGTTTTTT,CASSLILGVGGRNTGELFF
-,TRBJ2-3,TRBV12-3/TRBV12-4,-,TGTGCCGGACCGGTGCACGGCACAGATACGCAGTATTTT,CAGPVHGTDTQYF
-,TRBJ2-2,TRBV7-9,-,TGTGCCAGCAGCCCCTTCATTAACACCGGGGAGCTGTTTTTT,CASSPFINTGELFF
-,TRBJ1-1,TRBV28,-,TGTGCCAGCAGTTTAGCGGACAGAAGGGCTTTCTTT,CASSLADRRAFF
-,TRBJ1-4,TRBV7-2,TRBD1,TGTGCCAGCAGCCAGGACAGGGTTGGTGAAAAACTGTTTTTT,CASSQDRVGEKLFF
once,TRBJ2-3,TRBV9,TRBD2,TGTGCCAGCAGCGTAGGGGCGGGGGGAAGCACAGATACGCAGTATTTT,CASSVGAGGSTDTQYF
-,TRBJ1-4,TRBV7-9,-,TGTGCCAGCAGCTTGGGCGGGTTTAATGAAAAACTGTTTTTT,CASSLGGFNEKLFF
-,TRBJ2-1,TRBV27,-,TGTGCCAGCGGATTTCCTCGACGGGCTGGGACCTACAATGAGCAGTTCTTC,CASGFPRRAGTYNEQFF
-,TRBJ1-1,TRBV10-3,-,TGTGCCATCAGTGTGAATGGCCGGAACACTGAAGCTTTCTTT,CAISVNGRNTEAFF
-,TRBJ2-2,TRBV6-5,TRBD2,TGTGCCAGCAGTTTGGACGGGGGGAGCACCGGGGAGCTGTTTTTT,CASSLDGGSTGELFF
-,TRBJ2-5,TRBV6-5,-,TGTGCCAGCAGCCCACTAGCTTCCGAGACCCAGTACTTC,CASSPLASETQYF
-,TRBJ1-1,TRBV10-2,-,TGCGCCAGCAGTGAGTCGAAGGGGACTGAAGCTTTCTTT,CASSESKGTEAFF
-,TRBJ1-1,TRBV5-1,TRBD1,TGCGCCAGCAGCACCCGGCCGGGGACAGGTGACACTGAAGCTTTCTTT,CASSTRPGTGDTEAFF
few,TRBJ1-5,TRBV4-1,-,TGCGCCAGCAGCCATGCCCGTCCAGGGTATAGCAATCAGCCCCAGCATTTT,CASSHARPGYSNQPQHF
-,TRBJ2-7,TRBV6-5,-,TGTGCCAGCTCTCGGGATAGCTACGAGCAGTACTTC,CASSRDSYEQYF
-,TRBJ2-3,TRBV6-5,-,TGTGCCAGCCTTATGAGCAGGGCGACAGATACGCAGTATTTT,CASLMSRATDTQYF
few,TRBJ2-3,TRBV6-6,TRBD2,TGTGCCAGCAGGACCCCGGGGGGGCTTACGCAGTATTTT,CASRTPGGLTQYF
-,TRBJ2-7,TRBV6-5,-,TGTGCCAGCAGCCCCGACATTGGCTCCTACGAGCAGTACTTC,CASSPDIGSYEQYF
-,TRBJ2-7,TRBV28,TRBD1,TGTGCCAGCAGTTTAGAGGGACAGGGTAGGTACGAGCAGTACTTC,CASSLEGQGRYEQYF
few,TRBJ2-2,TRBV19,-,TGTGCCAGTAGTACCCGCCGGGCTCAGAACGCCGGGGAGCTGTTTTTT,CASSTRRAQNAGELFF
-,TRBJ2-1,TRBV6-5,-,TGTGCCAGCAGTTCGGCCTCAAGGACAGGGAGGGGTGAGCAGTTCTTC,CASSSASRTGRGEQFF
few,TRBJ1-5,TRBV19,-,TGTGCCAGTAGTATTTCGGGGTTGGTGGGCAATCAGCCCCAGCATTTT,CASSISGLVGNQPQHF
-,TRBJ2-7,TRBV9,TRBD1,TGTGCCAGCAGCCCCCGACGGGGACAGGGGCCTGTCGAGCAGTACTTC,CASSPRRGQGPVEQYF
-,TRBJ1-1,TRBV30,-,TGTGCCTGGAGTGTTTTAGCGAACACTGAAGCTTTCTTT,CAWSVLANTEAFF
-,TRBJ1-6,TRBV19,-,TGTGCCAGTAGTATTGCACAGATTTCACCCCTCCACTTT,CASSIAQISPLHF
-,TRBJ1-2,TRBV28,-,TGTGCCAGCAGTTCTGTCGAAGGTGGGGTCCGCCGAGGCTACACCTTC,CASSSVEGGVRRGYTF
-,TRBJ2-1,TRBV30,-,TGTGCCTGGAGTCCCCGAATGGGGACAAGGTACAGGGCTAGCTCCTACAATGAGCAGTTCTTC,CAWSPRMGTRYRASSYNEQFF
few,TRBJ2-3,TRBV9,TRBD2,TGTGCCAGCAGCGCACCTGGGACTAGCGGGGCCTTCCCAGATACGCAGTATTTT,CASSAPGTSGAFPDTQYF
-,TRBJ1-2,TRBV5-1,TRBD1,TGCGCCAGCAGCACTGGACAGGCGTCAGCCTTAAGTTATGGCTACACCTTC,CASSTGQASALSYGYTF